This T cell receptor (beta chain) originates from a study of neurological immune-mediated disorders. Study-level points and caveats: None of the CDR3 amino acid sequences of expanded clones were shared across subjects, and this suggested private repertoires in all groups. TCR clonal expansion peaked in HTLV-1-associated myelopathy patients and was lowest in multiple sclerosis patients.

With 6 bases removed from V and 0 bases from J, the gap between germline ends came to 15 bases. The germline V gene has CDR1 LNHNV and CDR2 YYDKDF (reference sequence). The CDR3 totals 17 residues. This clonotype has at least ten counts. Its target is unknown. Via MiXCR, TCRdb re-called the 5' RACE reads, giving one row per CDR3 protein. The sample records tens of thousands of distinct CDR3 sequences, 4.5% being singletons. The chain couples TRBV15 to TRBJ1-6; the D is unclear. This receptor was obtained from a man aged 25 to 40 with multiple sclerosis. The specimen was PBMCs. The CDR3 DNA reads as TGTGCCACCAGTTCCTTCGGAGGCAGCTCCTATAATTCACCCCTCCACTTT. Its translation: CATSSFGGSSYNSPLHF.